This is a list of T cell receptor beta chains from one sample in a study of siplizumab effects on memory and regulatory T cells. These receptors lack a known antigen. Method: immunoSEQ multiplex PCR; TCRdb's copy keeps in-frame clones and lacks some. This table has approximately 13,000 clones, approximately 39% appearing once. Source material: CFSE-low (dividing) CD8+ T cells sorted from an allogeneic mixed lymphocyte reaction. Receptors originate from a human donor in good health; the cells came from an allogeneic mixed lymphocyte reaction. CDR3s include the opening cysteine and the closing phenylalanine or tryptophan. D genes are given only for firm matches.

>TRBJ2-6|-|TRBV7-9
CASSDGAESVGANVLTF
>TRBJ2-3|-|TRBV11-2
CASTPGGGRTDTQYF
>TRBJ2-3|TRBD1|TRBV4-3
CASSQDLTGQTDTQYF
>TRBJ1-2|TRBD1|TRBV30
CAWSLLDRESYGYTF
>TRBJ2-3|TRBD1|TRBV7-3
CASSPGGAWTDTQYF
>TRBJ2-7|TRBD1|TRBV27
CASSFNLDRGRYEQYF
>TRBJ1-5|-|TRBV4-1
CASSQDPPETRINQPQHF
>TRBJ1-2|-|TRBV19
CASSMAGANYGYTF
>TRBJ2-7|-|TRBV27
CASSVFQGGYEQYF
>TRBJ1-1|-|TRBV18
CASSGQSNTEAFF
>TRBJ2-1|-|TRBV6-1
CASSGGNEQFF
>-|TRBD2|TRBV2
CASSDIVGLAAYEQYF
>TRBJ1-6|-|TRBV7-8
CASSPTESSYNSPLHF
>TRBJ2-3|-|TRBV7-8
CASSPRFGETTDTQYF
>-|-|TRBV4-2
CASSQEEADTSYEQYF
>TRBJ1-1|-|TRBV4-2
CASSQAGYMNTEAFF
>TRBJ1-1|-|TRBV7-9
CASNIQGHTEAFF
>TRBJ1-1|-|TRBV27
CASKEGPMNTEAFF
>TRBJ2-1|-|TRBV19
CASSEYYNEQFF